This TCR beta chain was captured in a study of cytomegalovirus exposure and HLA in healthy donors. Study at large: The approximately 110 validation repertoires were reported in a later analysis to have been generated on the same platform as the roughly 670 first-cohort repertoires. Regarding the study as a whole: Confirmation in vitro established that a few CMV-associated chains were specific for CMV antigens. Most TCR sequences were seen very rarely across donors, but some public TCRs occurred in many. Fewer than 200 TCR beta chains were listed as cytomegalovirus-associated.

The data were produced by immunoSEQ multiplex PCR, yet TCRdb's version contains in-frame clones alone and is incomplete. The sample includes more than 95,000 clones, more than 70% of them seen just once. The CDR3 runs to 15 residues. Deletions cut 2 bases from V and 2 bases from J, with 15 bases between. The germline V gene encodes CDR1 GTSNPN and CDR2 SVGIG (reference sequence). This clone is a singleton in its sample. The antigen remains undetermined. The sequence was obtained from a man aged 18 to 35 in good health and CMV-seronegative. This chain links TRBV30 with TRBJ1-2; D may be TRBD1 (6 bases). The sequencing sample was made of PBMCs. The CDR3 is CAWSPPTQGNYGYTF. DNA for the CDR3: TGTGCCTGGAGTCCCCCGACCCAGGGGAACTATGGCTACACCTTC.